This TCR beta chain was found in a study of OX40 agonist ivuxolimab in advanced cancers. Generated by immunoSEQ multiplex PCR, the TCRdb table keeps only in-frame clones and is missing some. The data hold around 140,000 clones, with 90% observed a single time. Germline V lookup: CDR1 SGDLS, CDR2 YYNGEE. V shed 2 bases and J 1 base; nucleotides not matched to a gene: 6. The CDR3 has 17 amino acids. The receptor was derived from an adult with an advanced solid tumor such as melanoma, head and neck, liver or kidney cancer. This material consisted of CD4+ or CD8+ T cells sorted from blood, taken in a trial of the OX40 agonist ivuxolimab. V and J are TRBV9 and TRBJ2-3, with 11 bases aligning to TRBD2. The CDR3 here is CASSVTSGSLGTDTQYF. CDR3 nucleotides: TGTGCCAGCAGCGTCACTAGCGGGAGTTTGGGCACAGATACGCAGTATTTT. Complete variable domain (other parts from reference TRBV9 and TRBJ2-3): DSGVTQTPKHLITATGQRVTLRCSPRSGDLSVYWYQQSLDQGLQFLIQYYNGEERAKGNILERFSAQQFPDLHSELNLSSLELGDSALYFCASSVTSGSLGTDTQYFGPGTRLTVL.